The text below deals with one T cell receptor (beta chain). Its matching antigen is unknown. This specimen comes from a study of T cell responses to AZD1222 COVID-19 vaccine. Study conclusions and caveats: Baseline seropositives among AZD1222 recipients totaled only 5 to 7. The sample set comprised mostly white British donors with more females, and clonal diversity was possibly underestimated.

There are 17 residues in the CDR3. CDR1 is LGHNA and CDR2 is YNFKEQ in the germline V gene. With V trimmed by 4 bases and J by 0 bases, 4 bases remained unmatched. The method was immunoSEQ multiplex PCR; TCRdb's version includes in-frame clones alone and lacks a portion of them. The table has 150,000 to 200,000 clones, roughly 94% seen once. The sequences come from peripheral blood, collected 28 days after the second AZD1222 dose. V gene TRBV4-2 combines with J gene TRBJ2-1; 12 bases line up with TRBD2. The clonotype was recovered from an adult who received the AZD1222 COVID-19 vaccine. The CDR3 coding sequence is TGTGCCAGCAGCCTCAAGACTAGCGGGAGCTCCTACAATGAGCAGTTCTTC. Residues: CASSLKTSGSSYNEQFF.